Below, one TCR beta chain is given with its context. Its antigen remains unknown. Germline assignment: CDR1 MNHNS and CDR2 SASEGT. The CDR3 loop spans 13 amino acids. Trimming pared 2 bases from V and 7 bases from J, leaving 12 bases between. This entry is derived from a study of shared clonotypes between healthy human individuals. Some clones are missing from TCRdb's copy, which holds only in-frame ones; the method was immunoSEQ multiplex PCR. The profile shows 85,000 to 100,000 clones, 68% of them singletons. Study-wide points: Generation of non-shared clonotypes was less probable than generation of clonotypes shared by all four donors.

The sequence came from a man aged 30-40 years in good health. The sample taken for sequencing was memory CD8+ T cells sorted from blood. Sample subset: CD45RO+ cells pooled with CCR7-negative TemRA cells. This chain uses TRBV6-1 with TRBJ2-7; D not certain. CDR3 amino acids: CASSENERTEQYF. CDR3 coding DNA: TGTGCCAGCAGTGAAAACGAAAGGACGGAGCAGTACTTC.